This T cell receptor (beta chain) is from a study of blood T cell repertoires in COVID-19. Whole-study context: Samples taken during acute and convalescent COVID-19 were collected in the United States, Italy and Spain. Nucleic acid was either cDNA or gDNA, and it came from T cells, B-cell-depleted T cells, or PBMCs.

In the original workflow: Reference gene primer amplification in the assay estimated nucleated cell counts. Method: immunoSEQ multiplex PCR; TCRdb's copy keeps in-frame clones and lacks some. From that table come the V and J calls and clone size; the DNA was used to work out D and trimming. The data contain approximately 40,000 clones, around 92% of them singletons. CDR1 and CDR2 (germline): ENHRY, SYGVKD. The CDR3 spans 14 residues. Trimming shortened V by 7 bases and J by 2 bases, and 14 bases separated the two germline ends. This receptor was obtained from a woman at least 80 years old with acute or convalescent COVID-19. This rearrangement joins TRBV10-3 to TRBJ1-2, with D unresolved. The sequenced material came from peripheral blood. The CDR3 loop is CAINTLRTNYGYTF. For the CDR3, the DNA is TGTGCCATCAACACCCTCCGCACCAACTATGGCTACACCTTC.